This T cell receptor beta chain is drawn from a study of blood T cell repertoires in COVID-19. Looking at the study overall: Donors in the United States, Italy and Spain gave samples during acute or convalescent COVID-19. The analysed material was cDNA or gDNA that came from T cells, B-cell-depleted T cells, or PBMCs.

CDR1 and CDR2 (germline): MNHEY, SVGAGI. Trimming took off 7 bases at V and 3 bases at J, with 16 bases between the two ends. The CDR3 is made up of 15 amino acids. In the original workflow: Reference gene primer amplification in the assay estimated nucleated cell counts. Sequencing was performed with immunoSEQ multiplex PCR; in TCRdb, only in-frame clones are kept and a portion is missing. V, J and clone size are those of that table, while D and trimming were read from the DNA. The table records more than 100,000 clones, roughly 84% of them present only once. The sequencing sample was made of peripheral blood. The sequence was collected from a woman of 80 years or more with acute or convalescent COVID-19. The genes are TRBV6-5 and TRBJ1-5; D may be TRBD1 (5 bases). The CDR3 DNA is TGTGCCAGCAAACGAAGGCGGGACCCCAATCAGCCCCAGCATTTT. Its protein product is CASKRRRDPNQPQHF.